This T cell receptor (beta chain) appears in the sequencing data of a study of long-term antiretroviral therapy in people with HIV. Background on the study: In the earliest collections, sampling predates the 2015 immediate-ART recommendation by about a decade.

Worth noting for this clone: Antigen: not known.

Samples held roughly 0.85-11 million cryopreserved PBMC, and DNA extraction followed. Whole-study findings and limits: Participants lacked recorded data on ART adherence, viral resistance or therapy changes. Against controls, HIV repertoires showed narrower ranges of CDR3 length.

Samples were assayed with immunoSEQ v3.0 at survey level. Only in-frame clones appear in the TCRdb table, and some are missing; sequencing was by immunoSEQ multiplex PCR. The sample lists tens of thousands of clones; roughly 93% were seen once. The specimen was unsorted PBMCs, collected 6.2 years after starting antiretroviral therapy. The clonotype comes from a man aged 40-55 years with HIV.

The CDR3 nucleotides are TGTGCCAGCAGCCCCCGCAGATTAATGAATGAGCAGTTCTTC. Protein product: CASSPRRLMNEQFF. This rearrangement joins TRBV6-5 to TRBJ2-1; no definite D call. Trimming left V 6 bases short and J 7 bases short, with 16 bases between. The CDR3 sequence is 14 residues long. CDR1 MNHEY and CDR2 SVGAGI come from the germline V gene.